The T cell receptor beta chain under discussion was sequenced for a study of graft-versus-host responses after intestinal transplantation. Study information: Each of the recipients got a multivisceral, liver-intestinal, or isolated intestinal transplant. The study, taken as a whole, reports: Patients with graft-donor T cell macrochimerism had high graft-versus-host to host-versus-graft clonal ratios in allografts. After transplant, early declines in HvG clones were associated with peak levels of circulating GvH clones.

Profiled with immunoSEQ multiplex PCR; TCRdb holds only in-frame clones, not every one. The table has some 95,000 clones, 91% seen once. The CDR3 is 16 amino acids. Deletions cut 2 bases from V and 6 bases from J, with 20 bases between. The germline gives CDR1 MNHNY, CDR2 SVGAGI (reference sequence). Concerning this clone itself: Its antigen is not identified.

The sequence derives from a human donor who received an intestinal transplant. The rearrangement joins TRBV6-6 to TRBJ2-7; D is possibly TRBD2 (6 bases). The source material was unstimulated CD8+ T cells sorted from spleen or lymph node cells, sampled before intestinal transplant. This chain's CDR3 is CASSYPPAGPPGEQYF. The CDR3 nucleotides are TGTGCCAGCAGTTACCCCCCGGCGGGGCCTCCCGGCGAGCAGTACTTC.